The sequence of this T cell receptor beta chain was determined in a study of cytomegalovirus exposure and HLA in healthy donors. A multiplex PCR was run with 60 Vbeta primers and 13 Jbeta primers. Generated by immunoSEQ multiplex PCR, the TCRdb table keeps only in-frame clones and is missing some. The table includes some 100,000 clones, over 55% detected once. Study results and caveats: Most likely, a cluster of highly shared sequence variants arose as a sequencing artifact. Later on, an analysis tied 18,000 or so TCR beta sequences to HLA alleles at 0.05 false discovery rate. For most subjects, TCR beta sequences were reported to predict HLA-A and HLA-B alleles with accuracy.

Germline CDR1 SGDLS, CDR2 YYNGEE. The CDR3 extends over 15 amino acids. V lost 5 bases and J lost 2; bases outside the gene matches: 4. Nominally healthy donors were sampled, though unrecorded immune exposures were likely. With respect to this clone: Its antigen is not known.

What was sequenced was PBMCs. The TCR originated in a woman younger than 35 in good health and CMV-seropositive. The chain joins TRBV9 to TRBJ2-7; 13 bases are a match to TRBD2. The CDR3 nucleotides read TGTGCCAGCAGTGGAGGGACTAGCGGGACCTACGAGCAGTACTTC. Its protein product is CASSGGTSGTYEQYF.